Below, one T cell receptor (beta chain) is given with its context. The target antigen is unknown. This record belongs to a study of monozygotic twins with inflammatory bowel disease. Overall study findings and caveats: Any single strong signal or clonotype tied to IBD lacked support. It was in IBD patients that TCRbeta diversity (inverse Simpson) was lower than in healthy co-twins.

The CDR3 runs 13 residues. The germline gives CDR1 MDHEN, CDR2 SYDVKM. Two nested PCRs, of approximately 16 and 9 cycles, processed TCRalpha and TCRbeta cDNA. TCRdb re-called the 5' RACE reads and shows each CDR3 protein once, DNA omitted. Its table lists around 450,000 distinct CDR3 sequences. The sequenced sample was blood. The sequence was obtained from a human donor with ulcerative colitis or Crohn's disease, or a healthy co-twin of an affected twin (not recorded which). This chain connects TRBV28 to TRBJ2-1; TCRdb outputs TRBD1, but without DNA this stays unchecked. The CDR3 is CASEGGLYNEQFF.